These 4 T cell receptor beta chains were sequenced from one sample in a study of cytomegalovirus exposure and HLA in healthy donors. The study ran its PCR with 60 Vbeta and 13 Jbeta primers. Method: immunoSEQ multiplex PCR; TCRdb's copy keeps in-frame clones and lacks some. Found here are 95,000 to 110,000 clones, 60% to 85% of them singletons; the top ten hold roughly 3.9%. Sequenced sample: PBMCs. The receptor set was obtained from a man aged 50 to 60 in good health and CMV-seropositive.

The V gene is TRBV27, the J gene TRBJ2-3; 8 positions agree with TRBD1. CDR1 and CDR2 from the germline V gene are MNHEY and SMNVEV (reference sequence). This CDR3 region has 18 residues. V gave up 3 bases and J gave up 1 base; unmatched junction bases: 12. CDR3 sequence: CASSFASHGTGRTDTQYF. Written as DNA, the CDR3 is TGTGCCAGCAGTTTCGCTTCCCACGGGACAGGTCGCACAGATACGCAGTATTTT.

This chain joins TRBV7-3 and TRBJ2-2; the D gene is possibly TRBD2 (6 bases). The CDR3 is made up of 20 amino acids. The germline V gene has CDR1 SGHTA and CDR2 FQGTGA. V lost 5 bases to trimming and J lost 0 bases, with 25 bases between them. The CDR3 reads CASSPTPLPSVPSNTGELFF. The CDR3 DNA follows: TGTGCCAGCAGCCCTACACCCCTGCCTAGCGTACCCTCGAACACCGGGGAGCTGTTTTTT.

The J gene is TRBJ2-5, the V gene TRBV21-1; the DNA was not used to check the table's D call, TRBD1. TRBV21-1 is recorded as a pseudogene. The CDR3 consists of 20 residues. The CDR3 bases are TGTGCCAGTGGCACCCAAAAAACGGGACAGGGGGCCAAGTACCAAGAGACCCAGTACTTC. Protein sequence: CASGTQKTGQGAKYQETQYF.

The sample holds one count of this clone. The rearrangement links TRBV4-1 to TRBJ2-7, with D possibly matching TRBD1 (7 bases). Germline CDR1 and CDR2: MGHRA and YSYEKL. The CDR3 extends over 14 amino acids. The V gene lost 4 bases and the J gene lost 4 bases, with 14 bases spanning the gap. The CDR3, as DNA: TGCGCCAGCAGCCTCGGACAGGCGGGATACGAGCAGTACTTC. This sequence encodes CASSLGQAGYEQYF.